These 31 T cell receptor beta chains share one sample of origin, sequenced in a study of blood T cells in healthy people across ages. A second PCR, run for about 7 to 12 cycles, used a sample-barcoded 5' primer plus a J-beta primer mix. TCRdb redid the calling of the 5' RACE reads with MiXCR, one entry per CDR3 protein. Among some 1.5 million distinct CDR3 sequences listed, 42% were seen once. Input material: blood. The receptors shown here come from a woman under 30 in good health.

The chain has TRBV25-1 and TRBJ1-4, with unresolved D. The CDR3 consists of 13 residues. V was clipped by 3 bases and J by 5 bases, with 7 bases between them. Germline V lookup: CDR1 MGHDK, CDR2 SYGVNS. CDR3 DNA: TGTGCCAGCAGTGACCTTGGGAATGAAAAACTGTTTTTT. Protein product: CASSDLGNEKLFF.

The CDR3 loop reads CASSTTGQGALNEQFF. The CDR3 bases are TGTGCCAGCAGTACTACGGGACAGGGGGCCCTCAATGAGCAGTTCTTC. The J gene is TRBJ2-1, the V gene TRBV27; 12 bases are shared with TRBD1. The CDR3 spans 16 residues. Germline V gene sequence: CDR1 MNHEY, CDR2 SMNVEV (reference sequence). J gave up 6 bases and V 5 bases, and 8 bases lay outside the gene matches.

The table lists this clonotype with a few counts. The chain joins TRBV9 to TRBJ1-1, with D unresolved. Germline V gene sequence: CDR1 SGDLS, CDR2 YYNGEE. The CDR3 is made up of 15 amino acids. V was shortened by 4 bases and J by 0 bases, with 13 bases between the two germline ends. The CDR3 DNA sequence: TGTGCCAGCAGCCGACTTGACAAATTGAACACTGAAGCTTTCTTT. Its protein is CASSRLDKLNTEAFF.

The chain is built from TRBV7-3 and TRBJ2-1; the D call may be TRBD1 or TRBD2 (5 bases each). Trimming stripped 0 bases from V and 6 bases from J, with 15 bases between. The germline V gene encodes CDR1 SGHTA and CDR2 FQGTGA. This CDR3 comprises 16 residues. The CDR3 sequence: CASSLTGTPSLNEQFF. In DNA form, the CDR3 reads TGTGCCAGCAGCTTAACTGGGACCCCCAGTCTCAATGAGCAGTTCTTC.

This clonotype showed up just a few times. The chain carries TRBV20-1 and TRBJ2-7, with D possibly being TRBD2 (6 bases). V lost 0 bases and J 2 bases, leaving 11 bases between the germline ends. The CDR3 totals 14 residues. The germline V gene has CDR1 DFQATT and CDR2 SNEGSKA (reference sequence). CDR3 residues: CSAREPAGAYEQYF. The DNA of the CDR3 is TGCAGTGCTAGAGAGCCAGCGGGTGCCTACGAGCAGTACTTC.

This clonotype has ten or more counts. This chain uses TRBV20-1 with TRBJ2-3; D call uncertain. The ends were cut back, 5 bases at V and 4 bases at J, with 7 bases in the middle. Germline-derived CDR1 and CDR2 are DFQATT and SNEGSKA (reference sequence). The CDR3 spans 11 residues. The CDR3 sequence is CSARRADTQYF. The CDR3 nucleotides are TGCAGTGCTCGTCGGGCAGATACGCAGTATTTT.

This clonotype was observed a few times. The J gene is TRBJ2-5, the V gene TRBV4-3; TRBD1 agrees at 9 bases. The CDR3 has 16 amino acids. Germline values: CDR1 LGHNA, CDR2 YSLEER. V shed 0 bases, J shed 11 bases, and the junction held 13 bases outside the gene matches. DNA for the CDR3: TGCGCCAGCAGCCAAGAGGGACAGGGTTCCTACAATGAGCAGTACTTC. Translated, it gives CASSQEGQGSYNEQYF.

This clonotype appeared a few times. The chain joins TRBV27 to TRBJ1-1; TRBD1 matches at 7 bases. The CDR3 has 14 residues. Germline loops: CDR1 MNHEY, CDR2 SMNVEV (reference sequence). Trimming cost V 0 bases and J 4 bases; bases outside gene matches: 2. The CDR3 protein is CASSLSPGGTEAFF. CDR3 nucleotide sequence: TGTGCCAGCAGTTTATCCCCAGGGGGCACTGAAGCTTTCTTT.

V usage is TRBV6-1 and J usage is TRBJ1-1; TRBD1 is a possible D gene (5 bases). Trimming removed 0 bases at V and 1 base at J, with 9 bases between. This CDR3 is built from 15 residues. In germline, CDR1 is MNHNS, CDR2 SASEGT. As DNA, the CDR3 is TGTGCCAGCAGTGAAGCGTCAGGGAGGAACACTGAAGCTTTCTTT. Its protein product is CASSEASGRNTEAFF.

The chain recombines TRBV20-1 with TRBJ2-3; D is possibly TRBD2 (6 bases). CDR1 is DFQATT and CDR2 is SNEGSKA in the germline V gene (reference sequence). The CDR3 runs to 14 residues. Trimming stripped 6 bases from V and 0 bases from J, with 13 bases between. CDR3: CSATAGGSTDTQYF. The CDR3 nucleotides read TGCAGTGCCACTGCCGGAGGGAGCACAGATACGCAGTATTTT.

V and J are TRBV29-1 and TRBJ2-1, with a possible D match to TRBD2 (5 bases). Germline assignment: CDR1 SQVTM and CDR2 ANQGSEA. The V end lost 7 bases, the J end lost 9 bases, and 10 bases lay between the germline ends. This CDR3 is 10 amino acids long. CDR3 DNA sequence: TGCAGCGCCTTAGAGGGTGAGCAGTTCTTC. This translates into CSALEGEQFF.

In this sample, this clonotype turned up a few times. The chain uses TRBV11-2 and TRBJ2-1; 9 bases agree with TRBD2. The CDR3 runs 15 residues. The J segment lost 7 bases and the V segment lost 0 bases, leaving 4 bases of the junction unmatched. Germline V gene lookup returns CDR1 SGHAT and CDR2 FQNNGV. The CDR3 nucleotides read TGTGCCAGCAGCTTAGAGGCGGGGGGGAGTAATGAGCAGTTCTTC. Translating gives CASSLEAGGSNEQFF.

This chain joins TRBV7-2 and TRBJ1-1; D is uncertain. The CDR3 contains 14 residues. V shed 6 bases and J shed 0 bases, with 11 bases lying between them. Germline lookup yields CDR1 SGHTA and CDR2 FQGNSA. The DNA for the CDR3 is TGTGCCAGCAGTTTACTAACCCTGAACACTGAAGCTTTCTTT. Translation: CASSLLTLNTEAFF. Looking up the rest from reference TRBV7-2 and TRBJ1-1 gives the full variable domain: GAGVSQSPSNKVTEKGKDVELRCDPISGHTALYWYRQSLGQGLEFLIYFQGNSAPDKSGLPSDRFSAERTGGSVSTLTIQRTQQEDSAVYLCASSLLTLNTEAFFGQGTRLTVV.

V and J are TRBV3-1 and TRBJ2-1; D call uncertain. The germline CDR1 and CDR2 sequences are LGHDT and YNNKEL (reference sequence). The germline V and J ends were trimmed by 6 bases and 8 bases, with 20 bases remaining between them. This CDR3 region has 15 residues. The DNA for the CDR3 is TGTGCCAGCAGTCTTACATATAAAACGGTCTATGAGCAGTTCTTC. It is translated as CASSLTYKTVYEQFF.

The rearrangement joins TRBV6-6 to TRBJ2-3; possibly TRBD2 for D (7 bases). The germline V gene has CDR1 MNHNY and CDR2 SVGAGI (reference sequence). This CDR3 has 16 residues. With 5 bases removed from V and 2 bases from J, the gap between germline ends came to 17 bases. CDR3 sequence: CASSTRRGLVTDTQYF. CDR3 bases: TGTGCCAGCAGTACCAGGCGGGGGCTTGTCACAGATACGCAGTATTTT.

This clonotype was seen many times. The V call is TRBV10-3, the J call TRBJ2-5, with TRBD1 matching 8 bases. Germline CDR1 reads ENHRY; CDR2 reads SYGVKD. The CDR3 loop spans 16 amino acids. V gave up 0 bases and J gave up 4 bases; unmatched junction bases: 7. The CDR3 loop is CAISESETGVVETQYF. Written as DNA, the CDR3 is TGTGCCATCAGTGAGTCAGAGACAGGGGTTGTAGAGACCCAGTACTTC.

V gene TRBV20-1 combines with J gene TRBJ1-2; D is unclear. CDR3 size: 10 residues. In germline, CDR1 is DFQATT, CDR2 SNEGSKA (reference sequence). V was cut by 7 bases and J by 9 bases, with 12 bases left in between. The chain's CDR3 is CSVVAASYTF. The CDR3 bases are TGCAGTGTTGTTGCGGCGAGCTACACCTTC.

The chain carries TRBV24-1 and TRBJ2-7, with 10 bases identical to TRBD2. CDR1 and CDR2 from the germline V gene are KGHDR and SFDVKD. CDR3 length: 16 amino acids. V shed 2 bases and J 5 bases; nucleotides not matched to a gene: 8. DNA for the CDR3: TGTGCCACCAGTGATTCGGGGACTAGCGTGAGGGACGAGCAGTACTTC. As protein: CATSDSGTSVRDEQYF.

The chain has TRBV7-2 and TRBJ1-3, with D possibly TRBD1 on 5 matching bases. This CDR3 is built from 15 residues. The ends were cut back, 5 bases at V and 5 bases at J, with 16 bases in the middle. Germline V gives CDR1 SGHTA, CDR2 FQGNSA. Here the CDR3 reads CASSLGAGYRNTIYF. For the CDR3, the DNA is TGTGCCAGCAGCCTTGGGGCGGGGTACCGAAACACCATATATTTT.

This chain joins TRBV9 and TRBJ2-1, with a possible D match to TRBD2 (6 bases). Trimming removed 0 bases at V and 4 bases at J, with 11 bases between. CDR1 and CDR2 from the germline V gene are SGDLS and YYNGEE. The length of the CDR3 is 15 residues. The CDR3 DNA is TGTGCCAGCAGCGTAGGTCTAGCGTCTTACAATGAGCAGTTCTTC. This codes for CASSVGLASYNEQFF. Using reference TRBV9 and TRBJ2-1 for the parts outside the CDR3, the full variable domain is DSGVTQTPKHLITATGQRVTLRCSPRSGDLSVYWYQQSLDQGLQFLIQYYNGEERAKGNILERFSAQQFPDLHSELNLSSLELGDSALYFCASSVGLASYNEQFFGPGTRLTVL.

The chain couples TRBV6-6 to TRBJ2-1, with 8 nucleotides matching TRBD2. The CDR3 sequence is 16 residues long. V lost 5 bases and J lost 8; bases outside the gene matches: 14. Germline CDR1 and CDR2: MNHNY and SVGAGI (reference sequence). The CDR3: CASSTPGRAGVHEQFF. DNA of the CDR3: TGTGCCAGCAGTACCCCCGGACGAGCGGGAGTTCATGAGCAGTTCTTC.

This clonotype showed up just a few times. This chain links TRBV12-3 or TRBV12-4 with TRBJ1-5; D call uncertain. Trimming shortened V by 4 bases and J by 9 bases, and 10 bases separated the two germline ends. This CDR3 comprises 12 residues. CDR3 amino acids: CASSSGDRPQHF. The DNA of the CDR3 is TGTGCCAGCAGTTCAGGAGATCGGCCCCAGCATTTT.

This clonotype was picked up a small number of times. The J gene is TRBJ2-7, the V gene TRBV6-5; 7 nucleotides match TRBD1. Germline V gives CDR1 MNHEY, CDR2 SVGAGI. The ends lost 6 bases at V and 2 bases at J; junction bases unmatched: 4. The CDR3 is 13 amino acids. CDR3 nucleotides: TGTGCCAGCAGGGATACAGGGGCCTACGAGCAGTACTTC. Translation gives CASRDTGAYEQYF.

This clonotype was recorded a few times. V and J are TRBV5-1 and TRBJ2-3; 7 nucleotides match TRBD1. CDR3 length: 14 amino acids. Losses at the gene ends were 2 bases for V and 4 bases for J; bases not matched to a gene: 4. The germline gives CDR1 SGHRS, CDR2 YFSETQ. The DNA for the CDR3 is TGCGCCAGCAGCTTCGACAGGGTCCCAGATACGCAGTATTTT. Translated: CASSFDRVPDTQYF.

CDR3 sequence: CASSFPPGRQNTEAFF. CDR3 coding DNA: TGTGCCAGCAGTTTTCCCCCCGGACGGCAGAACACTGAAGCTTTCTTT. The genes are TRBV12-3 or TRBV12-4 and TRBJ1-1; D is ambiguous. Trimming removed 3 bases at V and 1 base at J, with 15 bases between. This CDR3 contains 16 residues.

The J gene is TRBJ1-1, the V gene TRBV6-6, with 8 nucleotides matching TRBD1. The ends lost 5 bases at V and 3 bases at J; junction bases unmatched: 5. The CDR3 sequence is 14 residues long. Germline-derived CDR1 and CDR2 are MNHNY and SVGAGI (reference sequence). CDR3 nucleotide sequence: TGTGCCAGCAGTGGACACAGGGGGTACACTGAAGCTTTCTTT. As protein: CASSGHRGYTEAFF.

This chain links TRBV9 with TRBJ2-1; D is tentatively TRBD1 or TRBD2 (6 bases each). Per germline, CDR1 SGDLS and CDR2 YYNGEE. CDR3 length: 16 amino acids. V lost 4 bases and J 0 bases, leaving 14 bases between the germline ends. The CDR3 nucleotides read TGTGCCAGCAGCCCAGGAGGGGGTAGCTCCTACAATGAGCAGTTCTTC. This encodes CASSPGGGSSYNEQFF. The whole variable domain, remainder taken from reference TRBV9 and TRBJ2-1, is DSGVTQTPKHLITATGQRVTLRCSPRSGDLSVYWYQQSLDQGLQFLIQYYNGEERAKGNILERFSAQQFPDLHSELNLSSLELGDSALYFCASSPGGGSSYNEQFFGPGTRLTVL.

Only a few counts were recorded for this clonotype. The V and J genes are TRBV7-2 and TRBJ2-2; the D is unclear. Germline loops: CDR1 SGHTA, CDR2 FQGNSA. Trimming took off 8 bases at V and 7 bases at J, with 17 bases between the two ends. The CDR3 extends over 14 amino acids. For the CDR3, the DNA is TGTGCCAGCGGCCGGCCGATTTCGGGCGGGGAGCTGTTTTTT. This gives the protein CASGRPISGGELFF. The full variable domain, its missing parts supplied by reference TRBV7-2 and TRBJ2-2, is GAGVSQSPSNKVTEKGKDVELRCDPISGHTALYWYRQSLGQGLEFLIYFQGNSAPDKSGLPSDRFSAERTGGSVSTLTIQRTQQEDSAVYLCASGRPISGGELFFGEGSRLTVL.

This clonotype was picked up a small number of times. This chain uses TRBV3-1 with TRBJ2-4; D remains ambiguous. The CDR3 length is 12 residues. CDR1 and CDR2 (germline): LGHDT, YNNKEL (reference sequence). V lost 5 bases and J 4 bases, leaving 6 bases between the germline ends. CDR3: CASSTRKNIQYF. CDR3 nucleotides: TGTGCCAGCAGCACCCGTAAAAACATTCAGTACTTC.

The J gene is TRBJ1-1, the V gene TRBV29-1; D is ambiguous. Germline CDR1 SQVTM, CDR2 ANQGSEA. The CDR3 has 12 residues. The V end was cut by 2 bases, the J end by 5 bases, with 9 bases between. CDR3 amino acids: CSVEWGKTEAFF. The CDR3 nucleotides read TGCAGCGTTGAATGGGGTAAAACTGAAGCTTTCTTT.

The V gene is TRBV29-1, the J gene TRBJ2-1; D is perhaps TRBD1 (5 bases). The CDR3 length is 14 residues. The germline V gene encodes CDR1 SQVTM and CDR2 ANQGSEA. Trimming took off 0 bases at V and 8 bases at J, with 14 bases between the two ends. The CDR3 DNA follows: TGCAGCGTTGAAGAATGGCAGGGCTATCATGAGCAGTTCTTC. It specifies CSVEEWQGYHEQFF.